Included here is one T cell receptor (beta chain) sequence, with context. In this sample, this clone turned up once. The specificity of this receptor is unknown. No per-base quality is available; no much larger clone lies one base away. TCRbeta CDR3 regions were amplified from genomic DNA by means of the immunoSEQ Assay, a bias-controlled multiplex PCR. In the authors' own workflow: The number of nucleated cells in each sample was estimated from the amplification of reference gene primers within the assay. To quantify the absolute abundance of each unique TCRbeta CDR3 rearrangement, sequence reads were collapsed and filtered. Productive Simpson clonality was computed per sample as the square root of Simpson's diversity index over productive rearrangements. The table was pulled from immuneACCESS by TCRdb, which kept in-frame rearrangements only. Such tables lose some clones; where checked, under half of the loss comes from unresolved V genes, and the rest has no known cause. The V and J calls and clone size come from that table; D and trimming were worked out from the DNA. This sample gives 350,000 to 450,000 clones in total; 70% to 90% of them show up just once. The ten largest clones capture less than 1.5% of the sample.

Trimming takes 2 bases from V and 0 bases from J, and the germline ends sit 14 bases apart. The germline V gene (reference sequence) specifies LNHDA as CDR1 and SQIVND as CDR2. From the cysteine through the phenylalanine, the CDR3 covers 18 amino acids. The retained sequence is limited to the CDR3, 54 bases, with the frame set at the first base. The record originates from a study of blood T cell repertoires in COVID-19 (TCRdb year 2020). Study-level background: The collaborator samples originated in the United States, Italy and Spain and spanned the acute and convalescent phases of COVID-19. The samples were drawn from two sources: the first 160 participants of the ongoing ImmuneRACE study, and fewer than 1,500 subjects contributed by 6 global collaborators. Deeply sampled blood TCRbeta repertoires from subjects exposed to, actively infected with, or recovered from COVID-19 were included in the dataset. Where HLA class I and class II types were available, the types were taken from metadata supplied by the sample provider, not from assay-based typing. A freely available public database, intended as a resource for researchers studying the immune response to SARS-CoV-2, is where the repertoires were released. A de-identified subject ID, COVID-19 status, age in years and sex were almost always included in the sample metadata. The material from the prospective study consisted of cDNA or gDNA derived from T cells, B-cell-depleted T cells, or PBMCs.

Participants in the prospective study were enrolled through a virtual design, were aged about 18 to 89 years, and lived in under 25 United States geographic areas. Cohort assignment in the prospective study relied on participant-reported clinical history from a screening survey and a study questionnaire. Exposed participants had been in contact, within 2 weeks of entering the study, with a person who had a PCR-confirmed or clinician-diagnosed case of COVID-19. Mobile phlebotomists in the prospective study collected whole blood, serum and a nasopharyngeal or oropharyngeal swab from every participant. Participants in the prospective study had the option to provide additional blood draws and questionnaires over a 2-month period. Before DNA extraction, blood samples from the prospective study were shipped at room temperature or frozen. The paper as a whole reports these results and caveats: The amount of clinical and demographic metadata varied by source and participant and was provided uncurated.

The chain employs TRBV19 and TRBJ2-6; TRBD2 is a possible D gene, resting on 6 matching bases. This sequence originates from a woman aged 18-29 years who had been exposed to COVID-19. Sequenced: PBMCs or T cells enriched from blood (not recorded which). The DNA is as follows: TGTGCCAGTAGTATACCCACAGGAGGGATCTCTGGGGCCAACGTCCTGACTTTC. It encodes CASSIPTGGISGANVLTF.